This T cell receptor (beta chain) came from a study of CD8 T cells in Susac syndrome. Germline V gives CDR1 LGHDT, CDR2 YNNKEL (reference sequence). The CDR3 sequence is 15 residues long. The germline V and J ends were trimmed by 3 bases and 4 bases, with 12 bases remaining between them. Random hexamers were used to reverse transcribe the RNA input (about 0.5 to 1 ug). TCRdb used MiXCR to reprocess the immunoSEQ multiplex PCR reads, holding one entry per CDR3 protein. The sample has over 150,000 distinct CDR3 sequences; 85% to 95% are singletons. This clonotype was obtained from a human donor with Susac syndrome. The sequencing sample was made of CD4+ T cells from PBMCs. The chain combines TRBV3-1 with TRBJ1-4; D perhaps matches TRBD1 (6 bases). CDR3 sequence (DNA): TGTGCCAGCAGCCAGACCAGGGGCGGTAATGAAAAACTGTTTTTT. Translated, it gives CASSQTRGGNEKLFF.